This T cell receptor beta chain was captured by sequencing in a study of T cell responses to AZD1222 COVID-19 vaccine. Method: immunoSEQ multiplex PCR; TCRdb's copy keeps in-frame clones and lacks some. The sample lists about 120,000 clones; about 88% were seen once. The CDR3 has 12 amino acids. CDR1 is SGHDT and CDR2 is YYEEEE in the germline V gene. V was clipped by 3 bases and J by 1 base, with 4 bases between them. The chain carries TRBV5-6 and TRBJ1-1, with D unresolved. The input for sequencing was peripheral blood, taken 28 days after the second AZD1222 dose. The source of this sequence is an adult who received the AZD1222 COVID-19 vaccine. The CDR3 sequence: CASSSGNTEAFF. DNA for the CDR3: TGTGCCAGCAGCTCCGGGAACACTGAAGCTTTCTTT.